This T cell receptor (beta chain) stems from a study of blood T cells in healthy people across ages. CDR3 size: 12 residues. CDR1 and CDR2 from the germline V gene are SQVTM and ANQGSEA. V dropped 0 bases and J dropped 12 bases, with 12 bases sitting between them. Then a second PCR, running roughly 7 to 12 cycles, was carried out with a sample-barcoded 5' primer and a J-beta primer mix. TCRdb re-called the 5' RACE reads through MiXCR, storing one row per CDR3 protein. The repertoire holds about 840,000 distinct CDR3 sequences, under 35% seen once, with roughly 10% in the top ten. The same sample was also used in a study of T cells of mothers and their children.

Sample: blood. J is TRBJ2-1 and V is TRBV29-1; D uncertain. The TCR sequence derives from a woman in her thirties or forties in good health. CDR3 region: CSVEESSYAQFF. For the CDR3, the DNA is TGCAGCGTTGAAGAGAGCTCTTACGCGCAGTTCTTC.